Listed here is a single T cell receptor beta chain. This clone was counted only a few times. It has no known antigen specificity. No base qualities exist here, and no much larger clone lies one base off it. Per the germline V gene, SGDLS is the CDR1 and YYNGEE is the CDR2. V is pared back by 0 bases and J by 14 bases, with 17 bases lying between the germline termini. Reading from cysteine to phenylalanine, the CDR3 counts 14 amino acids. Only CDR3 DNA remains: 42 bases, in frame from the first base. These data come from a study of beta chain features in type 1 diabetes listed by TCRdb under 2018. For the wider study: Mean age, gender distribution, total cell number and subset yield were not different between patients and healthy donors. In the study, TCRB repertoires of sorted circulating CD4+ T cell subsets from recently diagnosed type 1 diabetes patients were compared with those of matched healthy donors. Naive and central memory subsets were obtained from all 30 or so donors, but regulatory and stem cell-like memory subsets were isolated from only 8 patients and about 8 healthy donors. A total of roughly 100 million sorted cells were examined across all samples, and a strong correlation was observed between cell number per subset and RNA yield.

The High Capacity cDNA Reverse Transcription Kit was used to reverse transcribe all of the isolated RNA, meaning that expressed TCRB transcripts were what got sequenced. Naive, central memory and regulatory T cell samples underwent deep immunoSEQ sequencing, averaging roughly 3.3 million total reads per sample. After sorted cells were lysed in RLT buffer, RNA was extracted with DNase-treated RNeasy Micro or Mini kits, with the choice depending on cell number. To prevent cross-contamination, every cell subset was processed on its own, while patient and healthy donor samples were processed together. The immunoSEQ multiplex PCR was used to amplify TCRB sequences from cDNA, yielding 87-bp fragments that span the CDR3 region. The amplicons were sequenced using the Illumina HiSeq platform. The study's own analysis went as follows. PCR bias was corrected computationally using synthetic template baselines, and reads within Hamming distance 2 were collapsed, with unmergeable singletons discarded. By aligning reads against IMGT, V, D and J genes, CDR3 length, and insertions or deletions at six rearrangement sites were assigned. Within each subset, clonotype counts were normalized to the number of sorted cells before true diversity and Gini coefficients were calculated with the tcR R package. The overlap coefficient, calculated on TCRB nucleotide sequences, was used to measure repertoire sharing. As a proxy for the pre-selection repertoire, out-of-frame TCRB sequences from naive cells were analyzed. TCRdb carries this immuneACCESS record with in-frame sequences only. Its versions omit some clonotypes, under half of them owing to an unresolved V gene in the studies checked, with the rest unexplained. V, J and clone size were drawn from that table, and D and trimming were deduced from the DNA. This sample comprises 200,000 to 300,000 clones, roughly 22% of them detected only once. The top ten constitute 0.028% of the sample.

The full study reports these points: Because the HLA sub-analyses included only small numbers of individuals, any influence of HLA type on TCRB rearrangement was left unresolved. At VDJ recombination sites, type 1 diabetes patients had fewer insertions and more deleted nucleotides, which implies abnormalities in thymic rearrangement. PCR may preferentially amplify shorter templates, but because patient and control samples were amplified and corrected together, any resulting skew would affect both groups equally. A moderate but significant shortening of TCRB CDR3 length was observed in type 1 diabetes patients in all four CD4+ subsets. The naive, central memory and regulatory TCRB repertoires appeared to resemble one another more closely among patients than among healthy donors. Because cDNA was sequenced instead of genomic DNA, highly expressing activated cells could be over-represented, though the groups showed no difference in activation or CD3 levels.

Each donor gave one peripheral blood draw, approximately 100 mL on average, collected into heparinised tubes. Naive, central memory, regulatory and stem cell-like memory CD4+ T cells were sorted on a BD FACSAria II using a panel including CD45RO, CCR7, CD25, CD127, CD95 and CD27. A purity above 95% was achieved for all sorted populations. PBMCs were isolated immediately by Lymphoprep density gradient centrifugation and stained directly without culture. So that batch effects would be minimized, each experiment stained and sorted samples in pairs, pairing one healthy donor with one patient. This clonotype originated in a woman aged 40 to 50 with type 1 diabetes. The sequencing input was naive CD4+ T cells from blood. Per the publication, the cell subset or site label means: true naive CD4+ T cells. The chain joins TRBV9 to TRBJ1-4; a tentative D call is TRBD1 (5 bases match). The CDR3 is CASSVGLQQVGLFF. The nucleotide sequence reads as follows: TGTGCCAGCAGCGTAGGCTTACAACAGGTTGGGCTGTTTTTT.